The present T cell receptor (beta chain) was sequenced within a study of T-cell reconstitution after alpha-beta-depleted transplantation in children. A TCRbeta library incorporating unique molecular identifiers was prepared. TCRdb re-called the PCR reads with MiXCR, one entry per CDR3 protein. Of 440,000 or so distinct CDR3 sequences in the sample, approximately 11% were seen once. The J segment lost 4 bases and the V segment lost 6 bases, leaving 8 bases of the junction unmatched. This CDR3 spans 15 amino acids. The germline V gene encodes CDR1 DFQATT and CDR2 SNEGSKA (reference sequence). This specimen was PBMCs from the stem cell graft donor, taken from the stem cell graft. The origin of this receptor is a human donor who donated a stem cell graft to a child with acute myeloid leukemia. The rearrangement joins TRBV20-1 to TRBJ2-2; TRBD2 matches 10 bases. CDR3 region: CSATSSGSVTGELFF. CDR3 coding DNA: TGCAGTGCCACGTCTAGCGGGAGTGTCACCGGGGAGCTGTTTTTT.